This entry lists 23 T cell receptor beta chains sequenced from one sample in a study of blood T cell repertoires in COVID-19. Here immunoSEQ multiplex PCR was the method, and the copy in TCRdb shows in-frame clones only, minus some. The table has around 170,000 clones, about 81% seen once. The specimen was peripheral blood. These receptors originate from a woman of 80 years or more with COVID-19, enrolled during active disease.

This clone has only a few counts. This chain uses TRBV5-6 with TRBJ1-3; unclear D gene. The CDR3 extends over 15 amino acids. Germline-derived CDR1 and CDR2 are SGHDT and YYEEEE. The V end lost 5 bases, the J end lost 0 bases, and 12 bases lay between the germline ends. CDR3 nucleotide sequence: TGTGCCAGCAGTTCACGGGGTTTCTCTGGAAACACCATATATTTT. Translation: CASSSRGFSGNTIYF.

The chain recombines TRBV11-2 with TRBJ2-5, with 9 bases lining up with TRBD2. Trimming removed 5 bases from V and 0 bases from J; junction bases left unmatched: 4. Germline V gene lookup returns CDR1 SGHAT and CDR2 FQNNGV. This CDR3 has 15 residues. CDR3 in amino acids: CASSPRTSDQETQYF. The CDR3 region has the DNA TGTGCCAGCAGCCCGCGGACTAGCGACCAAGAGACCCAGTACTTC.

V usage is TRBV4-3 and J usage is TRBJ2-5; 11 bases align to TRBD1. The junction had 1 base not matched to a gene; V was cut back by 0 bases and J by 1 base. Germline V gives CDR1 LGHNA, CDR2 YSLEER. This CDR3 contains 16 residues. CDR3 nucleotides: TGCGCCAGCAGCCAAGACGGGACAGGGGGCCAAGAGACCCAGTACTTC. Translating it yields CASSQDGTGGQETQYF.

CDR3 nucleotides: TGTGCCAGCAGCTTAGGACAGGGGTTCAAGGTAGATTCACCCCTCCACTTT. Translation gives CASSLGQGFKVDSPLHF. V and J are TRBV13 and TRBJ1-6; 7 bases align to TRBD1. This CDR3 is 17 amino acids long. V shed 0 bases, J shed 8 bases, and the junction held 10 bases outside the gene matches. Per germline, CDR1 PRHDT and CDR2 FYEKMQ (reference sequence).

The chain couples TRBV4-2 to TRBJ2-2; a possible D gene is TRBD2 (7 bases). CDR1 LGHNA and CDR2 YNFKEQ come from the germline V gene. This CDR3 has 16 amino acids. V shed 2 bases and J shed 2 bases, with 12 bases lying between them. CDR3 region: CASSQTGTTNTGELFF. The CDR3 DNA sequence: TGTGCCAGCAGCCAAACAGGGACTACTAACACCGGGGAGCTGTTTTTT.

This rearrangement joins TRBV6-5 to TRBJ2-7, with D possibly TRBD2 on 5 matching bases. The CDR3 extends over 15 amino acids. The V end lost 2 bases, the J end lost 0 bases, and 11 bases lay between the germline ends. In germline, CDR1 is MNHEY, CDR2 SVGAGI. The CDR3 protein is CASSYSGESSYEQYF. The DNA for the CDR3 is TGTGCCAGCAGTTACAGCGGAGAATCCTCCTACGAGCAGTACTTC.

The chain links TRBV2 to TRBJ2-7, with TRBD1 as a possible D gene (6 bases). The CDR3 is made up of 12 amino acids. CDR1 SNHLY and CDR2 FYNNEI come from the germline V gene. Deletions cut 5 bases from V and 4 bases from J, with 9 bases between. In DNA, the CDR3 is TGTGCCAGCAGTCCCCAGGGGTACGAGCAGTACTTC. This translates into CASSPQGYEQYF.

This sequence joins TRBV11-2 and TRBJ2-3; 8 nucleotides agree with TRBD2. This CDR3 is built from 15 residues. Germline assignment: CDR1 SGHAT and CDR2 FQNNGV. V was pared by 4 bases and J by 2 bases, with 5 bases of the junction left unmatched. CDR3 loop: CASSSAGGLTDTQYF. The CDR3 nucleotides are TGTGCCAGCAGCTCCGCGGGGGGTCTCACAGATACGCAGTATTTT.

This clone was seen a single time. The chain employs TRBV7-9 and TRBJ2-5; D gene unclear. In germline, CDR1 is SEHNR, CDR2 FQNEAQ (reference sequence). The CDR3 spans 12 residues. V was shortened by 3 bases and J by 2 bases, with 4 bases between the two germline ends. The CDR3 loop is CASSFSQETQYF. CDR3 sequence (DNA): TGTGCCAGCAGCTTTTCACAAGAGACCCAGTACTTC.

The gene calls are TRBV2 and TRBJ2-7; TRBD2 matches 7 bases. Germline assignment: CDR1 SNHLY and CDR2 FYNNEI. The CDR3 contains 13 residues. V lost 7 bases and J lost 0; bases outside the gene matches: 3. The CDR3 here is CASTSGDSYEQYF. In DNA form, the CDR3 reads TGTGCCAGCACTAGCGGAGACTCCTACGAGCAGTACTTC.

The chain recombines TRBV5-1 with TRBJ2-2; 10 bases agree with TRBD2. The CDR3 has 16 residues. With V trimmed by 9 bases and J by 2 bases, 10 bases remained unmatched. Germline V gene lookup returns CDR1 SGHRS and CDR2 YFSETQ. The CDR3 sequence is CATSGASGGNTGELFF. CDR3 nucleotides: TGCGCCACCTCAGGGGCTAGCGGGGGAAACACCGGGGAGCTGTTTTTT. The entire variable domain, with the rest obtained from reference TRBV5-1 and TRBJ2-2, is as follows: KAGVTQTPRYLIKTRGQQVTLSCSPISGHRSVSWYQQTPGQGLQFLFEYFSETQRNKGNFPGRFSGRQFSNSRSEMNVSTLELGDSALYLCATSGASGGNTGELFFGEGSRLTVL.

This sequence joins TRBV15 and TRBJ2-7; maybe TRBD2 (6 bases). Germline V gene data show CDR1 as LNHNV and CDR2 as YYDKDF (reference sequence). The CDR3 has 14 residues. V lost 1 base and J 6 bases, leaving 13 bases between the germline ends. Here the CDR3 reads CATSRARTTLEQYF. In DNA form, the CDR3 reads TGTGCCACCAGCAGAGCCCGGACTACCCTCGAGCAGTACTTC.

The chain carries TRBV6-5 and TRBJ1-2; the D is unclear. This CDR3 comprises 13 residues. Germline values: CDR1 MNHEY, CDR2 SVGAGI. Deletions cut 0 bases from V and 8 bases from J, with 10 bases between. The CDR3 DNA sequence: TGTGCCAGCAGTTACTCGGGAGGGTTCGGCTACACCTTC. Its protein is CASSYSGGFGYTF.

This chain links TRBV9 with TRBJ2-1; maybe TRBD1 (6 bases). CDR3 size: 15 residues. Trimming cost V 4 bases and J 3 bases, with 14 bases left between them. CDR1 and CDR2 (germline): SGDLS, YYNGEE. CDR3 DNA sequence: TGTGCCAGCAGCCCTCGGACAGTGGGCTACAATGAGCAGTTCTTC. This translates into CASSPRTVGYNEQFF.

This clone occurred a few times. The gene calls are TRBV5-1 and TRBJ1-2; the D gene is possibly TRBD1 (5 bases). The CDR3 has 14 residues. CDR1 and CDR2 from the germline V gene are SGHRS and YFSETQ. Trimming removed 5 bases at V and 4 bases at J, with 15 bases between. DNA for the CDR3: TGCGCCAGCAGAGAGAGCCAGGGCGCCTATGGCTACACCTTC. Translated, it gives CASRESQGAYGYTF.

CDR3: CASSEDNTDTQYF. The CDR3 DNA sequence: TGTGCCAGCAGCGAGGACAACACAGATACGCAGTATTTT. V gene TRBV5-4 combines with J gene TRBJ2-3, with a weak D call TRBD1 (5 bases). Germline CDR1 SGHNT, CDR2 YYREEE (reference sequence). Trimming pared 4 bases from V and 2 bases from J, leaving 8 bases between. This CDR3 has 13 amino acids.

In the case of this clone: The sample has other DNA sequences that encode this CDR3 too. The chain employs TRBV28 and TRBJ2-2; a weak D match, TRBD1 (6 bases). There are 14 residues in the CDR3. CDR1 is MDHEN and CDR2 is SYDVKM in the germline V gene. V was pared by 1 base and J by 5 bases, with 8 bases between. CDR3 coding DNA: TGTGCCAGCAGTTTATCAGGGGATACCGGGGAGCTGTTTTTT. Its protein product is CASSLSGDTGELFF. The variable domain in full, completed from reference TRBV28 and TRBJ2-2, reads DVKVTQSSRYLVKRTGEKVFLECVQDMDHENMFWYRQDPGLGLRLIYFSYDVKMKEKGDIPEGYSVSREKKERFSLILESASTNQTSMYLCASSLSGDTGELFFGEGSRLTVL.

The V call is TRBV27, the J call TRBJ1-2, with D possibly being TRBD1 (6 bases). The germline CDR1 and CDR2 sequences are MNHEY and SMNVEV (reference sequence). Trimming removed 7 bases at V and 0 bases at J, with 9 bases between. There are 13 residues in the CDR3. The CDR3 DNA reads TGTGCCAGCAAGACAGGACCTAACTATGGCTACACCTTC. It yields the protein CASKTGPNYGYTF.

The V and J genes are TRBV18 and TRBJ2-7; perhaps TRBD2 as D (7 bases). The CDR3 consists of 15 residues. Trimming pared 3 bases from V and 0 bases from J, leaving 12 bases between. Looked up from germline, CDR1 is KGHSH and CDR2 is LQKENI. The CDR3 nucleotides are TGTGCCAGCTCACCCCGGGAGGACAGCTCCTACGAGCAGTACTTC. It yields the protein CASSPREDSSYEQYF.

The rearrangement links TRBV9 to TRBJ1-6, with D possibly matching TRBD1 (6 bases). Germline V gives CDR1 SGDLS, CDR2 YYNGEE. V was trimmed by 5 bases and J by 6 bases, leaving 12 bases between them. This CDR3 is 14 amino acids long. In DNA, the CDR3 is TGTGCCAGCAGTTCACAGGGTGGTAATTCACCCCTCCACTTT. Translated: CASSSQGGNSPLHF.

CDR3 loop: CASSIERRGSGNTIYF. CDR3 nucleotide sequence: TGTGCCAGCAGTATAGAGAGGCGCGGCTCTGGAAACACCATATATTTT. This sequence joins TRBV2 and TRBJ1-3; D is ambiguous. Germline V gene sequence: CDR1 SNHLY, CDR2 FYNNEI. This CDR3 has 16 residues. Trimming cost V 5 bases and J 0 bases, with 14 bases left between them.

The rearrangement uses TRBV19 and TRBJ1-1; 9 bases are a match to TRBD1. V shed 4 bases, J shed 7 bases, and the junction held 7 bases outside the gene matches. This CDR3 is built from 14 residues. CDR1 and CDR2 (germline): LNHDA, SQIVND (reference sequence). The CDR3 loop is CASSTRTGVSEAFF. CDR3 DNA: TGTGCCAGTAGTACACGGACAGGGGTAAGTGAAGCTTTCTTT.

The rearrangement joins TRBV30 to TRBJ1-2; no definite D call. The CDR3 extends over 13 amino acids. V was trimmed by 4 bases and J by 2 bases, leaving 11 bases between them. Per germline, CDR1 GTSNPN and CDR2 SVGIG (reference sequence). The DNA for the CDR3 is TGTGCCTGGAATTTAGAACCAAACTATGGCTACACCTTC. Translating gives CAWNLEPNYGYTF.